The table lists the clone carrying this T cell receptor (beta chain) with many counts. This sample is drawn from a study of neurological immune-mediated disorders. TCRdb processed the 5' RACE reads anew with MiXCR; each CDR3 protein has one entry. Seen here are nearly 60,000 distinct CDR3 sequences, around 3.5% observed once, and the top ten hold approximately 3.4%. The CDR3 totals 14 residues. The V segment lost 5 bases and the J segment 4 bases; nucleotides outside the gene matches: 5. Germline CDR1 and CDR2: MNHEY and SVGAGI. The clonotype was recovered from a woman in her twenties or thirties with multiple sclerosis. The rearrangement joins TRBV6-5 to TRBJ2-1; 7 nucleotides align to TRBD1. Sequenced input: PBMCs. The CDR3 loop reads CASSLTGQYNEQFF. Written as DNA, the CDR3 is TGTGCCAGCAGTCTCACGGGACAGTACAATGAGCAGTTCTTC.